This T cell receptor beta chain originates from a study of shared clonotypes between healthy human individuals. Study-wide points: In general, naive subsets displayed greater estimated richness than memory subsets did. Relative to clonotypes present in all four donors, those not shared had lower generation probabilities. Expectations were that clonotype sharing among donors would be affected by sequencing depth.

V dropped 1 base and J dropped 4 bases, with 11 bases sitting between them. The CDR3 extends over 15 amino acids. The germline gives CDR1 SGHTA, CDR2 FQGNSA. Genomic DNA belonging to each subset was distributed in equal measure over several immunoSEQ plates. Produced via immunoSEQ multiplex PCR; TCRdb's table is partial and in-frame only. The data show under 1,900,000 clones, approximately 98.5% seen once. Details on this clone: What it recognizes is unknown.

The source of this sequence is a man aged 30-40 years in good health. The V and J genes are TRBV7-2 and TRBJ1-5; no definite D call. Sample: naive CD4+ T cells sorted from blood. Subset meaning: CD45RA+ positively selected. This CDR3 reads CASSLVWTGNQPQHF. The CDR3 DNA sequence: TGTGCCAGCAGCTTAGTATGGACGGGGAATCAGCCCCAGCATTTT.